This T cell receptor beta chain was profiled in a study of T-cell reconstitution after alpha-beta-depleted transplantation in children. The V and J ends lost 0 bases and 0 bases respectively, with 8 bases between them. Germline CDR1 LGHNA, CDR2 YSLEER. CDR3 size: 15 residues. Library preparation (for TCRbeta) was performed with unique molecular identifiers. TCRdb reanalysed the PCR reads using MiXCR and keeps one entry per CDR3 protein. The sample records 300,000 to 400,000 distinct CDR3 sequences, approximately 12% being singletons. In its sample, this clonotype was seen a few times. The genes are TRBV4-3 and TRBJ1-1, with D unclear. The source of this sequence is a human donor who donated a stem cell graft to a child with Fanconi anemia. Sequenced material: PBMCs, taken from the stem cell graft. In DNA, the CDR3 is TGCGCCAGCAGCCAAGAACACCACTTGAACACTGAAGCTTTCTTT. This codes for CASSQEHHLNTEAFF.